These T cell receptor beta chains were read from a single sample in a study of patients and donors after allogeneic stem cell transplantation. MiXCR was run by TCRdb on the RT-PCR reads, yielding one entry per CDR3 protein. The data show 900,000 to 1,000,000 distinct CDR3 sequences, with roughly 17% seen just once and 6% held by the top ten. Input material: blood, either unsorted or a sorted T cell fraction (not recorded which). The receptors were sampled from a human donor who was either an allogeneic HSCT recipient or a stem cell or donor lymphocyte infusion donor (not recorded which). It is not recorded whose cells these are; they may come from a transplant donor. Both conserved end residues are part of each CDR3. The D gene is left open where the match is weak. Rows may omit the clone size; those that give it use once, few, many or a size class.

>NA|TRBJ1-3|16|NA|TRBV27
CASSLSAGPPGNTIYF
TGTGCCAGCAGTTTATCGGCAGGACCTCCGGGAAACACCATATATTTT
>NA|TRBJ2-3|13|NA|TRBV10-3
CAIGMAQGDTQYF
TGTGCCATTGGCATGGCACAGGGAGACACGCAGTATTTT
>TRBD1|TRBJ2-7|14|NA|TRBV5-1
CASHDRDSTYEQYF
TGCGCCAGCCACGACCGGGACAGTACCTACGAGCAGTACTTC
>NA|TRBJ2-1|14|few|TRBV7-9
CASSLTGLAGEQFF
TGTGCCAGCAGCTTAACGGGGCTGGCTGGTGAGCAGTTCTTC
>NA|TRBJ2-1|16|few|TRBV5-1
CASSLRGSLIDNEQFF
TGCGCCAGCAGCTTGAGAGGTAGTCTCATCGACAATGAGCAGTTCTTC
>NA|TRBJ2-1|13|few|TRBV24-1
CATSDLGGNEQFF
TGTGCCACCAGTGATTTAGGGGGGAATGAGCAGTTCTTC
>NA|TRBJ1-2|13|NA|TRBV4-3
CASSRTGWNGYTF
TGCGCCAGCAGTCGGACGGGTTGGAATGGCTACACCTTC
>NA|TRBJ2-3|16|NA|TRBV6-5
CASSYGRSRGTDTQYF
TGTGCCAGCAGTTACGGTCGGTCCAGGGGCACAGATACGCAGTATTTT
>NA|TRBJ1-2|13|NA|TRBV4-2
CASSQDRFGGYTF
TGTGCCAGCAGCCAAGACAGGTTTGGGGGCTACACCTTC
>TRBD1|TRBJ1-2|15|few|TRBV6-1
CASSQAGGAIYGYTF
TGTGCCAGCAGCCAGGCAGGGGGCGCGATCTATGGCTACACCTTC
>NA|TRBJ1-2|13|NA|TRBV27
CASRPKLLYGYTF
TGTGCCAGCAGGCCTAAGCTTCTCTATGGCTACACCTTC